The 32 T cell receptor beta chains given below trace back to one sample, sequenced in a study of blood T cell repertoires in COVID-19. Generated by immunoSEQ multiplex PCR, the TCRdb table keeps only in-frame clones and is missing some. The table lists under 200,000 clones, 70% to 90% of them singletons, with approximately 11% in the top ten. Sequencing was carried out using peripheral blood. Receptors were obtained from a woman aged 55 to 70 with COVID-19, enrolled during active disease.

The chain carries TRBV28 and TRBJ1-5; perhaps TRBD1 as D (6 bases). V was cut by 0 bases and J by 3 bases, with 12 bases left in between. This CDR3 has 16 amino acids. Germline values: CDR1 MDHEN, CDR2 SYDVKM. CDR3 nucleotide sequence: TGTGCCAGCAGTTTATGGTTCAGGGGCGACAATCAGCCCCAGCATTTT. Translation gives CASSLWFRGDNQPQHF.

The chain combines TRBV4-1 with TRBJ1-5, with D uncertain. CDR1 is MGHRA and CDR2 is YSYEKL in the germline V gene. The CDR3 covers 17 residues. V gave up 0 bases and J gave up 7 bases, with 19 bases separating them. CDR3 loop: CASSQETESMELQPQHF. In DNA, the CDR3 is TGCGCCAGCAGCCAAGAAACGGAGTCCATGGAACTGCAGCCCCAGCATTTT.

The chain is built from TRBV30 and TRBJ1-2; tentative D call: TRBD1 (5 bases). Looked up from germline, CDR1 is GTSNPN and CDR2 is SVGIG (reference sequence). V lost 0 bases, J lost 7 bases, and 9 bases lay in between. This CDR3 is built from 12 residues. As DNA, the CDR3 is TGTGCCTGGAGTGTTCGTCAGGGTGGCTACACCTTC. It yields the protein CAWSVRQGGYTF.

This clone appeared a single time. This chain joins TRBV6-2 or TRBV6-3 and TRBJ2-7, with 10 nucleotides matching TRBD2. CDR3 size: 15 residues. Germline-derived CDR1 and CDR2 are MNHEY and SVGEGT. After removal of 4 bases from V and 3 bases from J, the junction contained 6 bases not matched to a gene. The chain's CDR3 is CASSSRTSGFYEQYF. The CDR3 nucleotides are TGTGCCAGCAGTTCCCGGACTAGCGGATTCTACGAGCAGTACTTC.

This chain links TRBV10-3 with TRBJ1-1; 7 bases map to TRBD1. The CDR3 consists of 14 residues. V was pared by 6 bases and J by 8 bases, with 12 bases of the junction left unmatched. The germline CDR1 and CDR2 sequences are ENHRY and SYGVKD. The CDR3 DNA is TGTGCCATCAGGCAAGGGACAGCCTCAGGAGAAGCTTTCTTT. Translating it yields CAIRQGTASGEAFF.

V usage is TRBV28 and J usage is TRBJ1-2; TRBD1 matches 9 bases. The length of the CDR3 is 12 residues. Germline V gives CDR1 MDHEN, CDR2 SYDVKM. J lost 8 bases, V lost 10 bases, and 8 bases had no gene match. CDR3 residues: CATLQGAVGYTF. The CDR3 DNA reads as TGTGCCACGCTACAGGGGGCAGTAGGCTACACCTTC.

About this clone: The germline gene is not matched at one end of the junction; a read error may be the cause. This sequence joins TRBV9 and TRBJ2-1, with 7 bases identical to TRBD2. Germline V lookup: CDR1 SGDLS, CDR2 YYNGEE. CDR3 length: 15 residues. The chain's CDR3 is CARSAYSGLHNEQFF. Here the CDR3 DNA reads TGTGCCCGCAGCGCATATTCGGGACTACACAATGAGCAGTTCTTC.

This chain connects TRBV5-5 to TRBJ1-1; D is possibly TRBD1 (6 bases). Germline CDR1 and CDR2: SGHKS and YYEKEE (reference sequence). This CDR3 is built from 15 residues. Between the trimmed V and J ends, which lost 6 bases and 0 bases, there was a span of 15 bases. The CDR3 sequence is CASTLINRVNTEAFF. CDR3 sequence (DNA): TGTGCCAGCACCCTAATTAACAGGGTGAACACTGAAGCTTTCTTT.

The V and J genes are TRBV30 and TRBJ1-1, with D tentatively TRBD1 (5 bases). Deletions cut 1 base from V and 6 bases from J, with 9 bases between. The CDR3 sequence is 12 residues long. The germline gives CDR1 GTSNPN, CDR2 SVGIG (reference sequence). The CDR3: CAWSDRQAEAFF. The CDR3 DNA is TGTGCCTGGAGTGACAGGCAAGCTGAAGCTTTCTTT. Drawing the rest from reference TRBV30 and TRBJ1-1, the complete variable domain is SQTIHQWPATLVQPVGSPLSLECTVEGTSNPNLYWYRQAAGRGLQLLFYSVGIGQISSEVPQNLSASRPQDRQFILSSKKLLLSDSGFYLCAWSDRQAEAFFGQGTRLTVV.

The chain couples TRBV10-3 to TRBJ1-3; D gene uncertain. The germline CDR1 and CDR2 sequences are ENHRY and SYGVKD. The CDR3 has 13 residues. V lost 0 bases, J lost 7 bases, and 7 bases lay in between. The CDR3 DNA sequence: TGTGCCATCAGTGAGTCGTTGCGTAACACCATATATTTT. This codes for CAISESLRNTIYF.

This clone has only a few counts. The chain combines TRBV7-9 with TRBJ1-1; D remains ambiguous. The V gene's germline CDR1 is SEHNR and CDR2 FQNEAQ (reference sequence). Trimming stripped 4 bases from V and 3 bases from J, with 12 bases between. CDR3 length equals 14 residues. CDR3 coding DNA: TGTGCCAGCAGCTCCGGGAGAAGGGACACTGAAGCTTTCTTT. The encoded protein is CASSSGRRDTEAFF.

J is TRBJ1-6 and V is TRBV5-1; D is unclear. This CDR3 region has 13 residues. Germline lookup yields CDR1 SGHRS and CDR2 YFSETQ. V was trimmed by 0 bases and J by 6 bases, leaving 4 bases between them. The CDR3 bases are TGCGCCAGCAGCTTGGCCCGTAATTCACCCCTCCACTTT. This sequence encodes CASSLARNSPLHF.

The CDR3 loop is CASTPNRPGYNEQFF. CDR3 sequence (DNA): TGTGCCAGCACCCCCAACAGACCGGGGTACAATGAGCAGTTCTTC. V usage is TRBV6-2 or TRBV6-3 and J usage is TRBJ2-1, with D perhaps matching TRBD2 (5 bases). The CDR3 sequence is 15 residues long. The V end lost 7 bases, the J end lost 4 bases, and 17 bases lay between the germline ends. Germline V gives CDR1 MNHEY, CDR2 SVGEGT.

The table lists this clone with a few counts. V usage is TRBV11-2 and J usage is TRBJ2-7; no definite D call. This CDR3 is built from 14 residues. The germline V and J ends were trimmed by 5 bases and 3 bases, with 14 bases remaining between them. CDR1 and CDR2 from the germline V gene are SGHAT and FQNNGV. CDR3 protein: CASSRAPENYEQYF. The CDR3 bases are TGTGCCAGCAGCCGCGCTCCGGAGAACTACGAGCAGTACTTC.

The genes are TRBV4-3 and TRBJ2-7; 8 bases agree with TRBD2. Germline V lookup: CDR1 LGHNA, CDR2 YSLEER. There are 16 residues in the CDR3. J gave up 4 bases and V 0 bases, and 8 bases lay outside the gene matches. The DNA of the CDR3 is TGCGCCAGCAGCCAAGATAAGCGGAGCGGGAGTTACGAGCAGTACTTC. Protein: CASSQDKRSGSYEQYF.

This clone was counted only a few times. This chain uses TRBV3-1 (or the pseudogene TRBV3-2) with TRBJ2-2; 7 positions agree with TRBD1. The CDR3 length is 13 residues. V lost 4 bases and J lost 7; bases outside the gene matches: 3. Germline V CDR1 and CDR2: LGHDT, YNNKEL (reference sequence). The CDR3 DNA reads as TGTGCCAGCAGCCTAGGGGGCTTCGGGGAGCTGTTTTTT. Translated: CASSLGGFGELFF.

This clone came up a few times. This CDR3 reads CASSKRRPFWTGDNEQFF. The CDR3 DNA follows: TGTGCCAGCAGCAAAAGGCGGCCGTTTTGGACAGGGGACAATGAGCAGTTCTTC. The V gene is TRBV21-1, the J gene TRBJ2-1; the table's D call of TRBD1 was not tested on the DNA. TRBV21-1 is annotated as a pseudogene. The CDR3 totals 18 residues.

This clone was seen only once. The J gene is TRBJ2-2, the V gene TRBV11-3; D remains unclear. Looked up from germline, CDR1 is SGHNT and CDR2 is YENEEA. The V end lost 5 bases, the J end lost 4 bases, and 14 bases lay between the germline ends. CDR3 length: 15 amino acids. CDR3 protein: CASSPGVLGTGELFF. CDR3 nucleotides: TGTGCCAGCAGCCCCGGAGTTCTTGGCACCGGGGAGCTGTTTTTT.

V is TRBV28 and J is TRBJ1-2; 7 positions agree with TRBD1. V gave up 6 bases and J gave up 5 bases; unmatched junction bases: 6. Germline loops: CDR1 MDHEN, CDR2 SYDVKM. CDR3 size: 13 residues. CDR3 sequence: CASSLMGQYGYTF. The CDR3 DNA reads as TGTGCCAGCAGCCTAATGGGACAGTATGGCTACACCTTC.

The genes are TRBV9 and TRBJ2-2, with 12 bases matching TRBD2. The CDR3 loop spans 16 amino acids. Germline CDR1 is SGDLS and CDR2 is YYNGEE. Trimming at V came to 4 bases and at J to 3 bases, leaving 4 bases not matched to a gene. CDR3 sequence (DNA): TGTGCCAGCAGCCCCAGACTAGCGGGGGACACCGGGGAGCTGTTTTTT. Amino acid sequence: CASSPRLAGDTGELFF.

The chain joins TRBV9 to TRBJ1-4; D might be TRBD1 (5 bases). CDR1 is SGDLS and CDR2 is YYNGEE in the germline V gene. V was cut by 1 base and J by 8 bases, with 12 bases left in between. The CDR3 contains 14 residues. CDR3 sequence reads: CASSVSGGSEKLFF. The CDR3, as DNA: TGTGCCAGCAGCGTATCCGGGGGAAGCGAAAAACTGTTTTTT.

The CDR3 protein is CASSLRDRGQPQHF. As DNA, the CDR3 is TGTGCCAGCAGTTTACGGGACAGGGGACAGCCCCAGCATTTT. V usage is TRBV28 and J usage is TRBJ1-5; TRBD1 matches at 10 bases. The CDR3 spans 14 residues. The germline V gene encodes CDR1 MDHEN and CDR2 SYDVKM. V lost 2 bases and J lost 7; bases outside the gene matches: 2.

The gene calls are TRBV28 and TRBJ2-7, with TRBD1 matching over 8 bases. V shed 10 bases, J shed 3 bases, and the junction held 8 bases outside the gene matches. The CDR3 sequence is 13 residues long. Germline CDR1 is MDHEN and CDR2 is SYDVKM. This CDR3 is CATSGQAHYEQYF. CDR3 DNA sequence: TGTGCCACCTCGGGACAGGCACACTACGAGCAGTACTTC.

The chain recombines TRBV5-6 with TRBJ2-7, with D unresolved. The CDR3 contains 16 residues. Germline CDR1 reads SGHDT; CDR2 reads YYEEEE. V gave up 4 bases and J gave up 2 bases, with 19 bases separating them. The CDR3 bases are TGTGCCAGCAGCCTAGTCCCCGGTTTTGAAACCTACGAGCAGTACTTC. This sequence encodes CASSLVPGFETYEQYF.

V usage is TRBV11-3 and J usage is TRBJ2-2, with TRBD1 matching over 7 bases. From germline, CDR1 is SGHNT and CDR2 YENEEA. V dropped 5 bases and J dropped 7; count of bases not matched to a gene: 10. The CDR3 has 15 amino acids. The CDR3, as DNA: TGTGCCAGCAGCCCCGAGACAGGGTGGGGCGGGGAGCTGTTTTTT. Encoded protein: CASSPETGWGGELFF.

The sample holds one count of this clone. The V gene is TRBV6-6, the J gene TRBJ2-2; TRBD2 matches at 7 bases. With V trimmed by 3 bases and J by 7 bases, 2 bases remained unmatched. Germline assignment: CDR1 MNHNY and CDR2 SVGAGI (reference sequence). The CDR3 covers 13 residues. The CDR3 DNA reads as TGTGCCAGCAGTTATTGGGGGGGCGGGGAGCTGTTTTTT. Protein sequence: CASSYWGGGELFF.

The chain recombines TRBV5-1 with TRBJ2-1; D is ambiguous. The germline CDR1 and CDR2 sequences are SGHRS and YFSETQ. Trimming pared 0 bases from V and 0 bases from J, leaving 10 bases between. The CDR3 is 16 amino acids. The CDR3 sequence is CASSLVSGYSYNEQFF. For the CDR3, the DNA is TGCGCCAGCAGCTTGGTCTCCGGGTACTCCTACAATGAGCAGTTCTTC.

The chain employs TRBV9 and TRBJ2-1, with D perhaps TRBD1 (6 bases). Germline assignment: CDR1 SGDLS and CDR2 YYNGEE. The CDR3 extends over 14 amino acids. V lost 4 bases and J 0 bases, leaving 8 bases between the germline ends. The CDR3: CASSQGSSYNEQFF. In DNA, the CDR3 is TGTGCCAGCAGCCAGGGGAGCTCCTACAATGAGCAGTTCTTC. The complete variable domain, with remaining parts taken from reference TRBV9 and TRBJ2-1, reads DSGVTQTPKHLITATGQRVTLRCSPRSGDLSVYWYQQSLDQGLQFLIQYYNGEERAKGNILERFSAQQFPDLHSELNLSSLELGDSALYFCASSQGSSYNEQFFGPGTRLTVL.

V and J are TRBV5-1 and TRBJ1-2; the D is unclear. Trimming removed 0 bases from V and 4 bases from J, with 7 bases in between. Germline CDR1 is SGHRS and CDR2 is YFSETQ. The CDR3 has 13 amino acids. The CDR3 is CASSLGSSYGYTF. In DNA form, the CDR3 reads TGCGCCAGCAGCTTGGGCAGTTCCTATGGCTACACCTTC.

The gene calls are TRBV15 and TRBJ2-3; weak D call: TRBD1 (5 bases). Trimming took off 2 bases at V and 4 bases at J, with 7 bases between the two ends. This CDR3 comprises 13 residues. The germline CDR1 and CDR2 sequences are LNHNV and YYDKDF (reference sequence). In DNA, the CDR3 is TGTGCCACCAGCAGACTACAGGCAGATACGCAGTATTTT. Translation gives CATSRLQADTQYF.

This clone was seen more than once but under ten times. This chain links TRBV5-8 with TRBJ2-5, with 10 positions matching TRBD1. The CDR3 covers 16 residues. V was pared by 4 bases and J by 4 bases, with 10 bases of the junction left unmatched. CDR1 SGHTS and CDR2 YDEGEE come from the germline V gene. The CDR3 sequence: CASSKGTGVRSETQYF. DNA of the CDR3: TGTGCCAGCAGCAAGGGGACAGGGGTTAGGTCAGAGACCCAGTACTTC.

The rearrangement uses TRBV5-5 and TRBJ2-4; D uncertain. CDR1 SGHKS and CDR2 YYEKEE come from the germline V gene (reference sequence). The V and J ends lost 5 bases and 6 bases respectively, with 21 bases between them. The CDR3 runs to 16 residues. CDR3 residues: CASRPSSELRRNIQYF. The CDR3 DNA reads TGTGCCAGCAGACCGTCCTCCGAACTTCGAAGAAACATTCAGTACTTC.